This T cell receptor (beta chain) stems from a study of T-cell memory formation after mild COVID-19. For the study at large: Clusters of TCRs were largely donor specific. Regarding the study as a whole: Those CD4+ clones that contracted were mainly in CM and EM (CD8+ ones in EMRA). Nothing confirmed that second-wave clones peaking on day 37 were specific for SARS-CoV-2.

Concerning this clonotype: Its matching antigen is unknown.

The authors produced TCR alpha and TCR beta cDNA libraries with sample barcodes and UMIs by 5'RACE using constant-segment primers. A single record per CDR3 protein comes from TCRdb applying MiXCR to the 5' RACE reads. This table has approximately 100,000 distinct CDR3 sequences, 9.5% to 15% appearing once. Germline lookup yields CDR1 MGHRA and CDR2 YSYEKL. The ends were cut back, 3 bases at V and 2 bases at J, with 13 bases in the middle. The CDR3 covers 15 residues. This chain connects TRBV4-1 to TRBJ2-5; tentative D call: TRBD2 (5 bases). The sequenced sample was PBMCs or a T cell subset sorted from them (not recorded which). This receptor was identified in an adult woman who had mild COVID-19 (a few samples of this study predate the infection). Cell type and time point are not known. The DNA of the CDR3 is TGCGCCAGCAGCCAGCTTAGCGACGGGCAAGAGACCCAGTACTTC. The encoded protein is CASSQLSDGQETQYF.